The source of this TCR beta chain is a study of cytomegalovirus exposure and HLA in healthy donors. CDR1 is MDHEN, CDR2 SYDVKM, per germline. The CDR3 length is 14 residues. Trimming at V came to 5 bases and at J to 1 base, leaving 4 bases not matched to a gene. To note about this clone: The antigen remains undetermined.

This PCR relied on a set of 60 Vbeta primers and 13 Jbeta primers. The data were produced by immunoSEQ multiplex PCR, yet TCRdb's version contains in-frame clones alone and is incomplete. This sample carries approximately 210,000 clones, with over 0.75% going to the ten biggest clones. Study findings and constraints: According to reports, the classifier identified cytomegalovirus status with high specificity and sensitivity.

Sequencing was performed on PBMCs. The clonotype originates from a woman in her thirties in good health and CMV-seropositive. The V and J genes are TRBV28 and TRBJ2-5; 7 positions agree with TRBD2. Here the CDR3 DNA reads TGTGCCAGCAGTAGCGGGGCGATCCAAGAGACCCAGTACTTC. Translating gives CASSSGAIQETQYF.